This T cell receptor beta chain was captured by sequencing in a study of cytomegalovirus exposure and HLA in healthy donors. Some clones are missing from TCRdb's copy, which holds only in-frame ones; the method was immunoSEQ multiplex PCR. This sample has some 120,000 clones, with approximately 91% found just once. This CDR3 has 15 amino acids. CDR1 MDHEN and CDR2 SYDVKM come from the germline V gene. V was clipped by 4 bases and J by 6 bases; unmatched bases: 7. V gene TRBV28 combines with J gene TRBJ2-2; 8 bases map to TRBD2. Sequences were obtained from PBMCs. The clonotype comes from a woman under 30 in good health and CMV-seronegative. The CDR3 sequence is CASSYPGREAGELFF. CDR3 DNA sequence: TGTGCCAGCAGTTACCCTGGGCGGGAGGCCGGGGAGCTGTTTTTT.